One and the same sample provided the 30 T cell receptor beta chains below, sequenced in a study of vaccination effects on CD4 cells after COVID-19. Before any sequencing was done, the ViraFEST assay used viral peptide pools to expand antigen-specific CD4+ T cells. Following culture for approximately 11 days, CD4+ T cells were isolated. According to PCR results, the person was infected with SARS-CoV-2 between March and December 2020. Libraries were prepared by immunoSEQ multiplex PCR; TCRdb keeps only in-frame clonotypes and omits some of them. The repertoire holds roughly 23,000 clones, with 70% to 80% as singletons. The antigens these receptors bind are not known. The input for sequencing was CD4+ T cells from PBMCs cultured with SARS-CoV-2 spike peptides, taken before COVID-19 vaccination. Receptors were obtained from a human donor who had a prior SARS-CoV-2 infection.

This sequence joins TRBV6-6 and TRBJ2-3; 7 nucleotides agree with TRBD1. Germline CDR1 and CDR2: MNHNY and SVGAGI (reference sequence). This CDR3 comprises 16 residues. V was clipped by 8 bases and J by 2 bases; unmatched bases: 13. The CDR3 region has the DNA TGTGCCAGCGCACCCCATACCGGGACAGCCACAGATACGCAGTATTTT. Protein: CASAPHTGTATDTQYF.

The chain recombines TRBV5-4 with TRBJ2-3; either TRBD1 or TRBD2 may supply D (5 bases each). The V and J ends lost 7 bases and 1 base respectively, with 16 bases between them. This CDR3 has 15 residues. Germline CDR1 SGHNT, CDR2 YYREEE (reference sequence). The CDR3 loop reads CASSRGVSRTDTQYF. CDR3 DNA sequence: TGTGCCAGCTCTCGAGGGGTGTCCCGCACAGATACGCAGTATTTT. The whole variable domain, filled in from reference TRBV5-4 and TRBJ2-3, reads ETGVTQSPTHLIKTRGQQVTLRCSSQSGHNTVSWYQQALGQGPQFIFQYYREEENGRGNFPPRFSGLQFPNYSSELNVNALELDDSALYLCASSRGVSRTDTQYFGPGTRLTVL.

The chain employs TRBV19 and TRBJ1-6, with D perhaps TRBD1 (5 bases). Germline V lookup: CDR1 LNHDA, CDR2 SQIVND (reference sequence). CDR3 size: 13 residues. Trimming stripped 10 bases from V and 8 bases from J, with 15 bases between. This CDR3 reads CATARDGDSPLHF. The CDR3, as DNA: TGTGCCACAGCCCGGGACGGAGATTCACCCCTCCACTTT.

The chain couples TRBV18 to TRBJ2-5; D is tentatively TRBD1 or TRBD2 (5 bases each). The germline gives CDR1 KGHSH, CDR2 LQKENI. Trimming shortened V by 3 bases and J by 1 base, and 12 bases separated the two germline ends. This CDR3 comprises 15 residues. The DNA for the CDR3 is TGTGCCAGCTCACCGGGGGAAGGGAGCCAAGAGACCCAGTACTTC. Encoded protein: CASSPGEGSQETQYF.

The rearrangement joins TRBV6-1 to TRBJ2-2, with 8 bases lining up with TRBD2. The germline gives CDR1 MNHNS, CDR2 SASEGT. This CDR3 has 18 amino acids. J gave up 2 bases and V 1 base, and 9 bases lay outside the gene matches. CDR3 nucleotide sequence: TGTGCCAGCAGTGAAGTCCGCGGTAGCGGGGCCAACACCGGGGAGCTGTTTTTT. Its translation: CASSEVRGSGANTGELFF.

The J gene is TRBJ2-5, the V gene TRBV14; TRBD2 matches at 7 bases. Trimming took 5 bases from V and 4 from J; bases not matched to a gene: 7. CDR3 length: 14 amino acids. Germline V gene data show CDR1 as SGHDN and CDR2 as FVKESK. CDR3 residues: CASSTRGFGETQYF. The CDR3 region has the DNA TGTGCCAGCAGCACGCGGGGGTTCGGAGAGACCCAGTACTTC.

The rearrangement uses TRBV7-2 and TRBJ2-3; D is perhaps TRBD1 (5 bases). The length of the CDR3 is 15 residues. Looked up from germline, CDR1 is SGHTA and CDR2 is FQGNSA. Between the trimmed V and J ends, which lost 1 base and 5 bases, there was a span of 13 bases. CDR3 sequence reads: CASSLVSGSRDTQYF. Written as DNA, the CDR3 is TGTGCCAGCAGCTTAGTCTCAGGGTCGCGAGATACGCAGTATTTT.

CDR3: CASSRQGPDTQYF. Here the CDR3 DNA reads TGTGCCAGCAGTAGACAGGGTCCAGATACGCAGTATTTT. The rearrangement uses TRBV6-5 and TRBJ2-3, with 7 bases identical to TRBD1. Germline values: CDR1 MNHEY, CDR2 SVGAGI. The CDR3 runs to 13 residues. With 5 bases clipped from V and 4 bases from J, the junction kept 3 bases outside the gene matches.

The chain carries TRBV6-5 and TRBJ2-7; D uncertain. Germline V lookup: CDR1 MNHEY, CDR2 SVGAGI. The CDR3 has 13 amino acids. The V end lost 2 bases, the J end lost 2 bases, and 7 bases lay between the germline ends. CDR3 amino acids: CASSYSEAYEQYF. The CDR3 DNA sequence: TGTGCCAGCAGTTACAGTGAGGCCTACGAGCAGTACTTC.

This chain joins TRBV2 and TRBJ2-5; 11 bases fit TRBD2. Trimming cost V 3 bases and J 5 bases; bases outside gene matches: 5. Germline V gives CDR1 SNHLY, CDR2 FYNNEI. The CDR3 has 15 amino acids. The CDR3 protein is CASSERLAGYETQYF. In DNA, the CDR3 is TGTGCCAGCAGTGAGAGACTAGCGGGGTACGAGACCCAGTACTTC.

The CDR3 DNA sequence: TGTGCCAGCAGTTTAGGGGGAGAACCAGATACGCAGTATTTT. The encoded protein is CASSLGGEPDTQYF. The chain recombines TRBV28 with TRBJ2-3; D may match TRBD1 or TRBD2 (5 bases each). The germline gives CDR1 MDHEN, CDR2 SYDVKM. This CDR3 is 14 amino acids long. Trimming stripped 2 bases from V and 4 bases from J, with 10 bases between.

Concerning this clone: In the same sample, other DNA sequences code for this CDR3. J is TRBJ1-2 and V is TRBV5-1; TRBD1 might be the D (5 bases). Trimming removed 3 bases from V and 7 bases from J, with 16 bases in between. This CDR3 comprises 14 residues. Germline loops: CDR1 SGHRS, CDR2 YFSETQ. CDR3 nucleotide sequence: TGCGCCAGCAGCTCCGGGACCCCTTCTTCTGGCTACACCTTC. This gives the protein CASSSGTPSSGYTF.

The chain joins TRBV7-3 to TRBJ1-1; no clear D gene. Trimming pared 3 bases from V and 6 bases from J, leaving 11 bases between. Germline CDR1 is SGHTA and CDR2 is FQGTGA. The CDR3 is 13 residues long. In DNA form, the CDR3 reads TGTGCCAGCAGCTTTGACGGTAACGCTGAAGCTTTCTTT. It specifies CASSFDGNAEAFF.

The V call is TRBV11-3, the J call TRBJ1-2; the D is unclear. The CDR3 has 12 residues. Deletions cut 1 base from V and 4 bases from J, with 4 bases between. CDR1 and CDR2 from the germline V gene are SGHNT and YENEEA. In DNA, the CDR3 is TGTGCCAGCAGCTTAGGAAGCTATGGCTACACCTTC. Encoded protein: CASSLGSYGYTF.

This rearrangement joins TRBV6-4 to TRBJ2-3, with D possibly called TRBD1 or TRBD2 (5 bases each). The CDR3 sequence is 13 residues long. Germline V gene sequence: CDR1 MRHNA, CDR2 SNTAGT. Trimming removed 5 bases from V and 4 bases from J, with 10 bases in between. CDR3 bases: TGTGCCAGCAGTCGCAGGGAGTCAGATACGCAGTATTTT. Translating it yields CASSRRESDTQYF.

V and J are TRBV5-5 and TRBJ1-2; a possible D gene is TRBD1 (6 bases). Germline CDR1 reads SGHKS; CDR2 reads YYEKEE (reference sequence). With 4 bases removed from V and 6 bases from J, the gap between germline ends came to 13 bases. The CDR3 has 13 residues. CDR3 coding DNA: TGTGCCAGCAGCCGGCAGGGGAGCGATGGCTACACCTTC. It encodes CASSRQGSDGYTF.

The chain carries TRBV19 and TRBJ2-5; a possible D gene is TRBD2 (6 bases). Germline-derived CDR1 and CDR2 are LNHDA and SQIVND (reference sequence). Deletions cut 4 bases from V and 4 bases from J, with 13 bases between. The CDR3 totals 14 residues. CDR3 protein: CASSKPTRRETQYF. The CDR3 DNA reads as TGTGCCAGTAGTAAGCCGACTAGGAGAGAGACCCAGTACTTC.

This clone was detected only once. The V call is TRBV5-1, the J call TRBJ2-1; 9 positions match TRBD2. This CDR3 spans 16 amino acids. CDR1 and CDR2 (germline): SGHRS, YFSETQ. V trimming: 0 bases; J trimming: 7 bases; junction bases outside the gene matches: 8. Here the CDR3 DNA reads TGCGCCAGCAGCTTGGTGTCTAGCGGGGATCGGAATGAGCAGTTCTTC. Its protein product is CASSLVSSGDRNEQFF.

This clone was found a few times. The chain couples TRBV5-4 to TRBJ2-2; the D gene could be TRBD1 or TRBD2 (7 bases each). CDR1 SGHNT and CDR2 YYREEE come from the germline V gene (reference sequence). The V end was cut by 1 base, the J end by 6 bases, with 13 bases between. The CDR3 totals 15 residues. The CDR3 DNA follows: TGTGCCAGCAGCTTGTGGGCAGGGGGGGCCGGGGAGCTGTTTTTT. It codes for CASSLWAGGAGELFF.

CDR3: CASAPGHGGFKQYF. The CDR3 DNA sequence: TGTGCCAGCGCCCCCGGACATGGGGGCTTCAAGCAGTACTTC. The chain joins TRBV6-5 to TRBJ2-7; D perhaps matches TRBD1 (6 bases). V was trimmed by 8 bases and J by 8 bases, leaving 22 bases between them. Germline V CDR1 and CDR2: MNHEY, SVGAGI. The CDR3 is made up of 14 amino acids.

Concerning this clone itself: In the same sample, other DNA sequences code for this CDR3. V is TRBV5-1 and J is TRBJ2-3, with a tentative D call TRBD1 (7 bases). Trimming removed 3 bases from V and 6 bases from J, with 20 bases in between. This CDR3 comprises 16 residues. The germline V gene has CDR1 SGHRS and CDR2 YFSETQ. The CDR3 nucleotides are TGCGCCAGCAGCTGGGAGATAGCAGGGGGGCCCGATACGCAGTATTTT. Translating gives CASSWEIAGGPDTQYF.

The chain carries TRBV11-2 and TRBJ2-3, with 9 bases that match TRBD1. The CDR3 spans 17 residues. Trimming removed 6 bases from V and 5 bases from J; junction bases left unmatched: 15. The germline gives CDR1 SGHAT, CDR2 FQNNGV. This chain's CDR3 is CASRHLGGTGTRDTQYF. The CDR3 DNA is TGTGCCAGCAGACACCTGGGGGGGACAGGGACAAGAGATACGCAGTATTTT.

This chain connects TRBV7-3 to TRBJ1-1, with no clear D. Per germline, CDR1 SGHTA and CDR2 FQGTGA. The length of the CDR3 is 13 residues. Trimming took off 4 bases at V and 1 base at J, with 7 bases between the two ends. The chain's CDR3 is CASSSGSNTEAFF. The CDR3 nucleotides are TGTGCCAGCAGCTCTGGATCGAACACTGAAGCTTTCTTT.

The gene calls are TRBV4-3 and TRBJ2-3; TRBD2 matches at 9 bases. J was trimmed by 0 bases and V by 4 bases; bases with no gene match: 5. Germline V gene lookup returns CDR1 LGHNA and CDR2 YSLEER. CDR3 size: 16 residues. The DNA of the CDR3 is TGCGCCAGCAGCCCCGGGACTAGCACAAGCACAGATACGCAGTATTTT. Its translation: CASSPGTSTSTDTQYF.

The chain combines TRBV30 with TRBJ1-6; tentative D call: TRBD1 (5 bases). CDR1 and CDR2 (germline): GTSNPN, SVGIG (reference sequence). This CDR3 contains 12 residues. V dropped 5 bases and J dropped 12 bases, with 14 bases sitting between them. The CDR3 reads CAWAGDAKPLHF. DNA for the CDR3: TGTGCCTGGGCCGGGGACGCAAAACCCCTCCACTTT.

V and J are TRBV18 and TRBJ1-1, with 7 nucleotides matching TRBD1. CDR3 length equals 15 residues. V trimming: 3 bases; J trimming: 1 base; junction bases outside the gene matches: 5. The germline V gene encodes CDR1 KGHSH and CDR2 LQKENI. The CDR3 DNA reads as TGTGCCAGCTCACCCCAGGGGGTGGGGAACACTGAAGCTTTCTTT. Protein: CASSPQGVGNTEAFF.

V gene TRBV27 combines with J gene TRBJ1-2; no clear D gene. The germline V gene encodes CDR1 MNHEY and CDR2 SMNVEV (reference sequence). The CDR3 consists of 15 residues. Between the trimmed V and J ends, which lost 4 bases and 6 bases, there was a span of 18 bases. In DNA, the CDR3 is TGTGCCAGCAGTTCCCGGGCCCCGGGTGAGGATGGCTACACCTTC. Encoded protein: CASSSRAPGEDGYTF.

V usage is TRBV19 and J usage is TRBJ2-7; 7 nucleotides match TRBD1. This CDR3 spans 15 amino acids. Germline trimming cut 3 bases from V and 0 bases from J; bases unmatched to any gene: 5. CDR1 is LNHDA and CDR2 is SQIVND in the germline V gene (reference sequence). CDR3 DNA: TGTGCCAGTAGTATTTGGACAGGATCCTCCTACGAGCAGTACTTC. Translated, it gives CASSIWTGSSYEQYF.

The rearrangement uses TRBV7-9 and TRBJ2-3, with a weak D call TRBD1 (6 bases). Germline CDR1 is SEHNR and CDR2 is FQNEAQ (reference sequence). There are 16 residues in the CDR3. Deletions cut 5 bases from V and 0 bases from J, with 15 bases between. Here the CDR3 DNA reads TGTGCCAGCAGCGCTAGGACAGTTTCTAGCACAGATACGCAGTATTTT. Amino acids: CASSARTVSSTDTQYF.

The chain couples TRBV10-3 to TRBJ2-7, with 7 bases that match TRBD2. J lost 6 bases, V lost 8 bases, and 13 bases had no gene match. The CDR3 totals 14 residues. Per germline, CDR1 ENHRY and CDR2 SYGVKD. CDR3: CAIGVGGSRGEQYF. In nucleotides, the CDR3 is TGTGCCATCGGAGTCGGCGGGAGTCGTGGCGAGCAGTACTTC.